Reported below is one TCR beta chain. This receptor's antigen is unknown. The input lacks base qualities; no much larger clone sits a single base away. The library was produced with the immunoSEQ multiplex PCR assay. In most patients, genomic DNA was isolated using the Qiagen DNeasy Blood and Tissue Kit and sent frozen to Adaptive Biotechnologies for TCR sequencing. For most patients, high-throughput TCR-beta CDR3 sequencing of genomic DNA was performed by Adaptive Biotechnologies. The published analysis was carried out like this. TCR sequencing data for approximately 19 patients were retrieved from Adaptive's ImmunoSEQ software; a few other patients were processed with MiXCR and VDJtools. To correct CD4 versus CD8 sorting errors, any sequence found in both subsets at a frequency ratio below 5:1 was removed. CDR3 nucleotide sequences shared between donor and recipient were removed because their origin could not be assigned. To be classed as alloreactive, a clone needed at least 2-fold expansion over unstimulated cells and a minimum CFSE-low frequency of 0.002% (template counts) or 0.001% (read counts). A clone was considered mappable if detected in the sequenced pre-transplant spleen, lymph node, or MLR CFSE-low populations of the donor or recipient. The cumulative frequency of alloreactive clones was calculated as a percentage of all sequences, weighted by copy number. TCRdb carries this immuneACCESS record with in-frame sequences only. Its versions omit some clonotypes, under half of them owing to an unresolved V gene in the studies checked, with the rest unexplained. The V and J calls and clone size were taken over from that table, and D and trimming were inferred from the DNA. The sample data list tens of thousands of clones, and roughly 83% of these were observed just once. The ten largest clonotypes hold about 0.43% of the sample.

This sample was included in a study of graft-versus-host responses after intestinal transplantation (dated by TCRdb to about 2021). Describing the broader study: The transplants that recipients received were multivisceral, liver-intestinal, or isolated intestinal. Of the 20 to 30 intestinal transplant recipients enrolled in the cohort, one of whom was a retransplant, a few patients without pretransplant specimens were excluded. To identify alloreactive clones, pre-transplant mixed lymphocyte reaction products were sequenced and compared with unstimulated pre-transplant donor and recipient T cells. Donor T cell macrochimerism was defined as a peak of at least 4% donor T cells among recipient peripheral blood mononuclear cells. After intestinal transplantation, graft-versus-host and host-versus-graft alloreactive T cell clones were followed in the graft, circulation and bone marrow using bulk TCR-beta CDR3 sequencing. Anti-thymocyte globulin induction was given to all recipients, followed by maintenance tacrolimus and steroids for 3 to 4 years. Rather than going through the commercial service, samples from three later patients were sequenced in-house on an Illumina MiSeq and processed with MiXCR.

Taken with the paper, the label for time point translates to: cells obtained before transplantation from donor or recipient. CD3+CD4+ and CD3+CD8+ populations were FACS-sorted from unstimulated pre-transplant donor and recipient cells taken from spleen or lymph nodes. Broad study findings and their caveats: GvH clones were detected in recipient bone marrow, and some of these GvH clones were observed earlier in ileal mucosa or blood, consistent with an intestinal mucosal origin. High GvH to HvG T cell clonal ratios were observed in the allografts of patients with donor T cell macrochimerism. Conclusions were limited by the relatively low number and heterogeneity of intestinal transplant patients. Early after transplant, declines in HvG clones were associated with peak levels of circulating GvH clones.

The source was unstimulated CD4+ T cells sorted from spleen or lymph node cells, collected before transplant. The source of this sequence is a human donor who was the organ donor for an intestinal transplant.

The encoded CDR3 is CASSLGYNSPLHF. The DNA reads as follows: TGTGCCAGCAGTTTAGGGTATAATTCACCCCTCCACTTT. The chain is encoded by TRBV27 joined to TRBJ1-6, with the D gene uncertain. V is reduced by 2 bases and J by 4 bases, leaving a spacing of 3 bases between them. The germline V gene encodes CDR1 MNHEY and CDR2 SMNVEV (reference sequence). There are 13 amino acids in the CDR3, from cysteine to phenylalanine inclusive. Only the CDR3 part of the read is kept: 39 bases, read in frame from the first base.